This is a list of T cell receptor beta chains from one sample in a study of shared clonotypes between healthy human individuals. Using immunoSEQ multiplex PCR, the repertoire was profiled, and TCRdb retains in-frame clones only, with some absent. The sample holds about 2.2 million clones, roughly 93% seen once. Specimen: naive CD8+ T cells from PBMCs. The origin of the receptors is a man aged 18 to 30 in good health. Some clones in this sample may be carry-over from other donors' samples. The CDR3 runs from the conserved cysteine through the conserved F or W.

v_call: TRBV7-9; cdr3_aa: CASSLGGLNEKLFF
v_call: TRBV14; cdr3_aa: CASSQAGDPRTDTQYF
v_call: TRBV6-6; cdr3_aa: CASNSGSKPTQYF
v_call: TRBV5-6; cdr3_aa: CASSFLPGPRAYGYTF
v_call: TRBV7-6; cdr3_aa: CASSLVPFESSTNEKLFF
v_call: TRBV9; cdr3_aa: CASSGNIARTDTQYF
v_call: TRBV27; cdr3_aa: CASSPRGPGELFF
v_call: TRBV7-2; cdr3_aa: CASSPGLAAYNEQFF
v_call: TRBV4-2; cdr3_aa: CASSQIRDRGTLAKNIQYF
v_call: TRBV27; cdr3_aa: CASSLYHRPQETQYF
v_call: TRBV5-4; cdr3_aa: CASSPDRGDNEQFF
v_call: TRBV7-9; cdr3_aa: CASKGGSYEQYF
v_call: TRBV4-1; cdr3_aa: CASSQARQGPYEQYF
v_call: TRBV9; cdr3_aa: CASSGAGIYNEQFF
v_call: TRBV7-3; cdr3_aa: CASSRTGLGTEAFF
v_call: TRBV19; cdr3_aa: CASSISFSSGANVLTF
v_call: TRBV28; cdr3_aa: CASSGAGELFF
v_call: TRBV28; cdr3_aa: CASSLNLHREDAYEQYF
v_call: TRBV19; cdr3_aa: CASSMANYEQYF
v_call: TRBV27; cdr3_aa: CASSSFGRHNEQFF
v_call: TRBV5-4; cdr3_aa: CASSSEGTGYTDTQYF
v_call: TRBV7-8; cdr3_aa: CASSAGRFQHNQPQHF
v_call: TRBV27; cdr3_aa: CASSSLGGQPQHF
v_call: TRBV4-1; cdr3_aa: CASSLHLAGSSTDTQYF
v_call: TRBV29-1; cdr3_aa: CSAPSGTSTYNEQFF
v_call: TRBV30; cdr3_aa: CAWSVDRGRKGVSSYEQYF
v_call: TRBV5-6; cdr3_aa: CASSLGGGQFSNQPQHF
v_call: TRBV4-1; cdr3_aa: CASSLRSVVGYEQYF
v_call: TRBV5-4; cdr3_aa: CADREYGNYGYTF
v_call: TRBV15; cdr3_aa: CATSSRMNTEAFF
v_call: TRBV6-5; cdr3_aa: CASSPPGHYEQYF
v_call: TRBV6-6; cdr3_aa: CASSFRDSYEQYF
v_call: TRBV30; cdr3_aa: CALWGAGELFF
v_call: TRBV4-3; cdr3_aa: CASSQDAWREGVGELFF
v_call: TRBV5-1; cdr3_aa: CASSSRLDRGGELFF
v_call: TRBV27; cdr3_aa: CASSTRDRGHTEAFF
v_call: TRBV2; cdr3_aa: CASTYLAGASYEQYF
v_call: TRBV10-1; cdr3_aa: CASSGSGGSLETQYF
v_call: TRBV5-1; cdr3_aa: CASGGAEPSYEQYF
v_call: TRBV7-9; cdr3_aa: CASSPLDRGSYNSPLHF
v_call: TRBV4-1; cdr3_aa: CASSQVGWGNTEAFF
v_call: TRBV5-1; cdr3_aa: CASSLGLAGGREQFF
v_call: TRBV11-2; cdr3_aa: CASNKPGRAYEQYF
v_call: TRBV7-9; cdr3_aa: CASSLAMGQGEHYGYTF
v_call: TRBV28; cdr3_aa: CASSLGQGVHTEAFF
v_call: TRBV9; cdr3_aa: CASSAVPGKTQYF